This TCR beta chain was recovered during a study of blood T cell repertoires in COVID-19. Germline V lookup: CDR1 MDHEN, CDR2 SYDVKM. V lost 10 bases, J lost 1 base, and 13 bases lay in between. CDR3 length: 13 residues. This clone was picked up one time. TCRdb's table, derived via immunoSEQ multiplex PCR, lists solely in-frame clones and lacks some. The sample lists 200,000 to 250,000 clones; about 86% were seen once. Participant reports of clinical history set cohort assignment. The gene calls are TRBV28 and TRBJ1-2, with D perhaps TRBD1 (6 bases). Sequencing used PBMCs or T cells enriched from blood (not recorded which). This TCR came from a woman in her forties or fifties in a cohort exposed to, infected with or recovered from COVID-19 (not recorded which). CDR3 DNA sequence: TGTGCCATCCAGGGGCCGGTTAACTATGGCTACACCTTC. It is translated as CAIQGPVNYGYTF.